This T cell receptor beta chain was captured by sequencing in a study of shared clonotypes between healthy human individuals (dated by TCRdb to the early 2020s). Describing the broader study: The cohort comprised a couple of women and a few men aged 18 to 49 years. For each donor, CD4 naive and CD4 memory were each given three plates, CD8 naive was given two plates, and CD8 memory was given one plate. To estimate repertoire size and how much clonotypes are shared between individuals, the study performed deep sequencing of blood TCR repertoires from a few healthy adults. To increase sequencing depth and limit assay-specific biases, TCR repertoire library preparation and sequencing were carried out by different laboratories using diverse techniques. Each donor's leukapheresis produced roughly between roughly 0.85 and 9.5 billion PBMCs.

Overall results and qualifications from the work: Pairwise subsampling led to the expectation that sequencing depth would affect the degree of clonotype sharing among donors. Clonotypes shared by all four sorted-subset donors showed higher generation probabilities than non-shared clonotypes. Estimated clonotype richness was generally larger for naive than for memory subsets. Sampling was restricted to blood, and TCR repertoires in tissues likely differ from the TCR repertoires found in blood. When a few donors were compared, the shared fraction of clonotypes was around 5% for naive CD4, around 3.5% for naive CD8, 2.3% for memory CD4, and 0.4% for memory CD8. The genetic and exposure-history diversity represented was limited by the small number of donors. Incomplete sequencing was indicated by rarefaction of sorted-subset datasets, despite the large sequencing depth.

As regards this clone: Its target antigen remains unknown. No quality values exist for individual bases; no much larger clone is one base distant.

Using the deep immunoSEQ assay, multiplex PCR amplified TCR CDR3 regions from genomic DNA. Genomic DNA extracted from each cell subset was distributed evenly over all wells of several immunoSEQ 96-well plates, and each plate served as one replicate. For sorted subsets, approximately 190 ng of genomic DNA, equivalent to some 30,000 T cell genomes, went into each replicate PCR. The purified libraries were quantified using a Qubit 3.0 fluorometer, sized with a Bioanalyzer 2100, and then quantified again using the KAPA Library Quantification kit. Every immunoSEQ 96-well plate was sequenced on a dedicated single-read 150-cycle Illumina NextSeq 550 flow cell. In the paper's pipeline: Because the immunoSEQ output held only junctional sequences and lacked quality scores, the filtering could not match the filtering applied to full-length reads. Sequences were annotated with PyIR, a Python wrapper for IgBLAST v1.9, using IMGT germline references to assign V/J genes and CDR3. Any read was removed if the V/J assignment was weak (E-value above 1e-6), the CDR3 was missing, or the read contained stop codons, out-of-frame junctions, or ambiguous translated residues. V3J clonotypes were defined by identical inferred V gene, J gene, and CDR3 amino acid sequence. To compute the percentage overlap between repertoires, the number of shared unique clonotypes was divided by the size of the smaller repertoire. Repertoire richness was assessed with RTK rarefaction, the Chao1 estimator, and Recon v2.1 estimates of unobserved clonotypes. Generation probabilities were computed with OLGA for all TCRbeta clonotypes obtained by the gDNA method from a handful of donors. TCRdb mirrors the immuneACCESS table, restricted to in-frame sequences. Some clones are absent from its copies; in checked studies, under half trace to an unresolved V gene, and the reason for the others is unknown. V and J calls and clone size come straight from that table; D and trimming were deduced from the DNA. The sample profile shows hundreds of thousands of clones; roughly 95% of them were found once. More than 0.085% of the sample belongs to the ten largest clones.

CD8 naive samples were obtained by positive selection for CCR7 among CD45RO-negative cells, yielding a CD45RA+CCR7+ population from which TemRA cells were excluded. The donors were healthy, HIV-negative adults with no recently reported acute infections or vaccinations. Every donor was a Caucasian adult living in Nashville, Tennessee, USA. After blood collection by leukapheresis, PBMCs were isolated using Ficoll-Histopaque density gradient centrifugation and then cryopreserved in the vapor phase of liquid nitrogen. Analytical flow cytometry was used to check the purity and quantity of every magnetically sorted T cell population. Genomic DNA was isolated from each sorted fraction and quantified by UV absorbance on a Nanodrop 2000c. The germline V and J ends show losses of 7 bases and 2 bases respectively, and no gene match explains 8 bases of the junction. The CDR3, from cysteine to phenylalanine, totals 15 residues. The retained sequence is limited to the CDR3, 45 bases, with the frame set at the first base. CDR1 and CDR2 are drawn from the germline V gene: SGHDN, FVKESK.

This chain joins TRBV14 to TRBJ2-1; the central 7 bases match TRBD2. Material for sequencing was naive CD8+ T cells sorted from blood. Taken with the paper, the label for cell subset or site translates to: CD45RA+CCR7+. This sequence originates from a woman aged 25 to 45 in good health. The DNA is as follows: TGTGCCAGCATAGGACGGGAGGCCCCCTACAATGAGCAGTTCTTC. It is translated as CASIGREAPYNEQFF.